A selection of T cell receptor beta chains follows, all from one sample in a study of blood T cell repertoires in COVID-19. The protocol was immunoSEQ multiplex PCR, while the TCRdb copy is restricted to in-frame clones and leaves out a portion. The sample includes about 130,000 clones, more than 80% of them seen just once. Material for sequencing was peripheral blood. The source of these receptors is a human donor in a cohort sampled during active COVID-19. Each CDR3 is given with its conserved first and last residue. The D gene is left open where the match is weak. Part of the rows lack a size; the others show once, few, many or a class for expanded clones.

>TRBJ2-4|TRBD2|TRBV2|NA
TGTGCCAGCAGTGATACTAGCGGGGGGTCGGTTGGGGACATTCAGTACTTC
CASSDTSGGSVGDIQYF
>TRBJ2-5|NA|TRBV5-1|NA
TGCGCCAGCAGCTTGGGAAGGACCAGCGGTGGGACCCAGTACTTC
CASSLGRTSGGTQYF
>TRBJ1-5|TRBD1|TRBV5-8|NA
TGTGCCAGCAGTTTCAATGGACAGGTTGGACAGCCCCAGCATTTT
CASSFNGQVGQPQHF
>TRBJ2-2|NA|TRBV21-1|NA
TGTGCCAGCAGGACAGGGGGGGTGGCCGGGGAGCTGTTTTTT
CASRTGGVAGELFF
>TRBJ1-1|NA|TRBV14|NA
TGTGCCAGCAGCCAAGCTTATAAGACAGCCTGGAACACTGAAGCTTTCTTT
CASSQAYKTAWNTEAFF
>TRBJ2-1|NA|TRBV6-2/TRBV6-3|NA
TGTGCCAGCAGTTACCTCCCCGAGAGTAGCGGAGATTACAATGAGCAGTTCTTC
CASSYLPESSGDYNEQFF
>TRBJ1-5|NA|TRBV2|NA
TGTGCCAGCAGTTCTTCAGGGTACAATCAGCCCCAGCATTTT
CASSSSGYNQPQHF
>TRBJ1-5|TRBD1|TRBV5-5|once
TGTGCCAGCAGCTCAGTTCCTGGGACAGTCCTCAATCAGCCCCAGCATTTT
CASSSVPGTVLNQPQHF
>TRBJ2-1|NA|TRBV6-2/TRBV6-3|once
TGTGCCAGCAGTCAGTTAACCCTGGCCCTCAATGAGCAGTTCTTC
CASSQLTLALNEQFF
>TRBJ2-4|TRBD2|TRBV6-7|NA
TGTGCCAGCAGTCTTAGGACTAGCGGGGGGGCAAGCCTTTTCGCGGCCCCCTCTCCCATTCAGTACTTC
CASSLRTSGGASLFAAPSPIQYF
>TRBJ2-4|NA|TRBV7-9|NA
TGTGCCAGCAGCTTAGCTATGAGGGACATTCAGTACTTC
CASSLAMRDIQYF
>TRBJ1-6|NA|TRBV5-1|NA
TGCGCCAGCAGGCCGAATCTTAGAGATTCACCCCTCCACTTT
CASRPNLRDSPLHF
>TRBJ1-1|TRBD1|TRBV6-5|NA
TGTGCCAGCAGTACAGGGGAGGCTGAAGCTTTCTTT
CASSTGEAEAFF
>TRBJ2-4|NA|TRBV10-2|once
TGCGCCAGCAGTGAGCCGAGTGGGCCCCAGTACTTC
CASSEPSGPQYF
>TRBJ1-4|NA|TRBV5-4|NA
TGTGCCAGCAGCCTACAGTCTAATGAAAAACTGTTTTTT
CASSLQSNEKLFF
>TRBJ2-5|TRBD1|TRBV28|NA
TGTGCCAGCAGTCGCAGACAGGGCCAAGAGACCCAGTACTTC
CASSRRQGQETQYF
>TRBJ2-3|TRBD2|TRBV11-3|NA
TGTGCCAGCAGCTTAGGAGGCGGGAGCAGTGATACGCAGTATTTT
CASSLGGGSSDTQYF
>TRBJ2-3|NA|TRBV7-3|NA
TGTGCCAGCAGCTCATCTAGAGACACAGATACGCAGTATTTT
CASSSSRDTDTQYF
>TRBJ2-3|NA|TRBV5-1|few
TGCGCCAGCAGCTTGGTGGTGGCCACAGATACGCAGTATTTT
CASSLVVATDTQYF
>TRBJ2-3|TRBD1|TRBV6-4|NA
TGTGCCAGCAGAGCATCGGGACAGTTGACAGATACGCAGTATTTT
CASRASGQLTDTQYF
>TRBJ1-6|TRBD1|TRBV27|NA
TGTGCCAGCAGTGTACAGGGGAGGTCAAATAATTCACCCCTCCACTTT
CASSVQGRSNNSPLHF
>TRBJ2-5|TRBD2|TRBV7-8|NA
TGTGCCAGCAGCTCACCAGCGGGAGTGCACGAGACCCAGTACTTC
CASSSPAGVHETQYF
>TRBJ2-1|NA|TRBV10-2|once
TGCGCCAGCAGTGTTAGGGGGGGAGGTGGCAATGAGCAGTTCTTC
CASSVRGGGGNEQFF
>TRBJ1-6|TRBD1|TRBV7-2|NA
TGTGCCAGCAGCTTAGCGCGGGGACAGGGAAGTTCACCCCTCCACTTT
CASSLARGQGSSPLHF
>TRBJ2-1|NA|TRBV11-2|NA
TGTGCCAGCAGCTTAGATGTAGCAGTCACCAATGAGCAGTTCTTC
CASSLDVAVTNEQFF
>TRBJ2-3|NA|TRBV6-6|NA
TGTGCCAGCACCCTCGAGGTCACAGATACGCAGTATTTT
CASTLEVTDTQYF
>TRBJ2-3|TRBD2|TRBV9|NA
TGTGCCAGCAGCGTAGCGGGAGGGCCAAATACGCAGTATTTT
CASSVAGGPNTQYF
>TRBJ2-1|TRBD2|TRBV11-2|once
TGTGCCAGCAGCCCCAGACTAGCTGGCTACAATGAGCAGTTCTTC
CASSPRLAGYNEQFF
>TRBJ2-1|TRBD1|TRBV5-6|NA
TGTGCCAGCAGCGCGTACCGGGACAGGGCAGATGAGCAGTTCTTC
CASSAYRDRADEQFF
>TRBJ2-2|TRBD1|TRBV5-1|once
TGCGCCAGCAGCTTGGTAGGACAGGGGACCGGGGAGCTGTTTTTT
CASSLVGQGTGELFF
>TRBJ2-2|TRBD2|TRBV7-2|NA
TGTGCCAGCAGCTTAGGGAGCGCGGGAGTTAGGACCGGGGAGCTGTTTTTT
CASSLGSAGVRTGELFF
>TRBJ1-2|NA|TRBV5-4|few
TGTGCCAGCAGCCTACTCACCCACTACACCTTC
CASSLLTHYTF
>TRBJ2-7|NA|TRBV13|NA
TGTGCCAGCAGCTTCCTAGCTTACGAGCAGTACTTC
CASSFLAYEQYF
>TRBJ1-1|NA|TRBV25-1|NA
TGTGCCAGCATCGGGAAAGAGGGCACTGAAGCTTTCTTT
CASIGKEGTEAFF
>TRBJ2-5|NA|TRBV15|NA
TGTGCCACCAGCATGCGGACAGACTCTCGGACCCAGTACTTC
CATSMRTDSRTQYF
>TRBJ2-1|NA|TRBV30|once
TGTGCCTGGAGTGCAGGGAATTCCTACAATGAGCAGTTCTTC
CAWSAGNSYNEQFF
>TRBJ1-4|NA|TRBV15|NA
TGTGCCACCAGCAGGCCTGGCGAAAAACTGTTTTTT
CATSRPGEKLFF
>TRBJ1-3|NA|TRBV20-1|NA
TGCAGTGCTAGTTCCCCCGCTAACTCAAACACCATATATTTT
CSASSPANSNTIYF
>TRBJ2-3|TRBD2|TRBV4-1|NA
TGCGCCAGCAGCCAAGTCGTCAGGGCGGGAGGGCAGGATACGCAGTATTTT
CASSQVVRAGGQDTQYF
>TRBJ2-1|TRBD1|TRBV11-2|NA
TGTGCCAGCAGCGTACAGGGGGAGTCATACAATGAGCAGTTCTTC
CASSVQGESYNEQFF
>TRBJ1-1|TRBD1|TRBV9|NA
TGTGCCAGCAGCGTAGAGCCAGGGGGGAACACTGAAGCTTTCTTT
CASSVEPGGNTEAFF
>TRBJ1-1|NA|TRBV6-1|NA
TGTGCCAGCAGTGACCCAGGGCTGAACACTGAAGCTTTCTTT
CASSDPGLNTEAFF
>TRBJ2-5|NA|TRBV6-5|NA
TGTGCCAGCAGTTCCCCGGGGAGGGGGGAGGAGACCCAGTACTTC
CASSSPGRGEETQYF
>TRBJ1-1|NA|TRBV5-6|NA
TGTGCCAGCCGTACGGGGGGATTCGGCACTGAAGCTTTCTTT
CASRTGGFGTEAFF
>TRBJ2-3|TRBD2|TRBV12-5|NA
TGTGCTAGCCCTGGGGGACAGGGGGGACTAGCGGGAGGGCCGGTGGATAGCACAGATACGCAGTATTTT
CASPGGQGGLAGGPVDSTDTQYF
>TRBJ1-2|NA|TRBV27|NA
TGTGCCAGCAGCCTCTGGAGGTCGGGTGGCTACACCTTC
CASSLWRSGGYTF
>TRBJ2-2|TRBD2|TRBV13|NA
TGTGCCAGCAGCTTTGGCGGGAGGGGCACCGGGGAGCTGTTTTTT
CASSFGGRGTGELFF